This TCR beta chain stems from a study of lymphopenia after photon versus proton radiotherapy. Points from the study as a whole: Under photons, naive T cells and diversity fell while effector/memory populations rose. A bigger post-nadir fall in TCR diversity correlated inversely with survival time in deceased patients. Oligoclonal CD8+ Temra expansion after nadir drove photon patients' diversity drop. Only patients who died were analyzed for survival; proton advantage is unproven.

A word on this clone: Its specificity is not known.

The method was immunoSEQ multiplex PCR; TCRdb's version includes in-frame clones alone and lacks a portion of them. The sample records about 12,000 clones, 89% being singletons. CDR3 size: 18 residues. Per germline, CDR1 SGHKS and CDR2 YYEKEE (reference sequence). The J segment lost 7 bases and the V segment lost 0 bases, leaving 17 bases of the junction unmatched. The receptor was derived from a man aged 55 to 70 with pancreatic cancer. The source was peripheral blood, collected from a patient treated with proton-based radiotherapy. V and J are TRBV5-5 and TRBJ1-1, with 8 bases aligning to TRBD1. CDR3 DNA: TGTGCCAGCAGCTTGGTTCCTAGGGCAGGGGGCAGTAAGAATGAAGCTTTCTTT. It codes for CASSLVPRAGGSKNEAFF. Filled out from reference TRBV5-5 and TRBJ1-1, the complete variable domain reads DAGVTQSPTHLIKTRGQQVTLRCSPISGHKSVSWYQQVLGQGPQFIFQYYEKEERGRGNFPDRFSARQFPNYSSELNVNALLLGDSALYLCASSLVPRAGGSKNEAFFGQGTRLTVV.